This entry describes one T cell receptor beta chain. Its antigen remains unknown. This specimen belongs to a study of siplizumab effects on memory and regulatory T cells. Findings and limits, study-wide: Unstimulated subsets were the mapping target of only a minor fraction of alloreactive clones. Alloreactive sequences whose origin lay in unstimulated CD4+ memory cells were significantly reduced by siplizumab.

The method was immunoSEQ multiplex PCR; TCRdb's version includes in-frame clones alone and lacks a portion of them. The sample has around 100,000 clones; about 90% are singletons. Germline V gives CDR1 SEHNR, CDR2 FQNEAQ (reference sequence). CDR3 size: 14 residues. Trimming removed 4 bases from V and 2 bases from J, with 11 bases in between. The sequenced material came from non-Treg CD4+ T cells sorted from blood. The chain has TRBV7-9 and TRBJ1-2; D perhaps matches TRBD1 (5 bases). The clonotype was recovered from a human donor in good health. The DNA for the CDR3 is TGTGCCAGCAGCTCCGCGGACAAGAACTATGGCTACACCTTC. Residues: CASSSADKNYGYTF.